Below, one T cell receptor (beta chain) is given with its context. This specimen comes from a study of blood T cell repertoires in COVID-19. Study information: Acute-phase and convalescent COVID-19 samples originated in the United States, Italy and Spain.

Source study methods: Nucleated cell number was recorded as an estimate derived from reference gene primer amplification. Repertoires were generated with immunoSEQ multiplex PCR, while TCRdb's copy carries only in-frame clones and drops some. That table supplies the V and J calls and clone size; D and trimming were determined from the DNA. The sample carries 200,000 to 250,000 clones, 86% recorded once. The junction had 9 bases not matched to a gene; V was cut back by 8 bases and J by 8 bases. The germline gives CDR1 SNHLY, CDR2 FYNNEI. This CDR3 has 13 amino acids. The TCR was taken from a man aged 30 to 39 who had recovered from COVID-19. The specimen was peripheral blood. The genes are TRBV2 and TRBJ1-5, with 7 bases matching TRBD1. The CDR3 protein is CASSQGSLEPQHF. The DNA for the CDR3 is TGTGCCAGCTCACAGGGGTCGCTTGAGCCCCAGCATTTT.